This T cell receptor (beta chain) was recorded in a study of blood T cell repertoires in COVID-19. Study overall: Samples of COVID-19 (acute and convalescent) were obtained from the United States, Italy and Spain. The analysed material was cDNA or gDNA that came from T cells, B-cell-depleted T cells, or PBMCs.

Germline V lookup: CDR1 MNHEY, CDR2 SVGAGI. The CDR3 loop spans 13 amino acids. Trimming left V 0 bases short and J 3 bases short, with 5 bases between. Original handling: Reference gene primer amplification gave nucleated cell count estimates. Assay used: immunoSEQ multiplex PCR; TCRdb lists only in-frame clones, some missing. V, J and clone size are those of that table, while D and trimming were read from the DNA. Of hundreds of thousands of clones detected, over 75% appear once; the ten largest clones hold 9% to 9.5%. A word on this clone: Other DNA sequences in this sample translate to the same CDR3.

This sequence was found in a man aged 18-30 years with active or convalescent COVID-19. Sequencing was done on a sample of peripheral blood. The gene calls are TRBV6-5 and TRBJ1-1; no definite D call. The CDR3 coding sequence is TGTGCCAGCAGTTACTCGAGGGACACTGAAGCTTTCTTT. Protein: CASSYSRDTEAFF.